The next 13 T cell receptor beta chains were all read from a single sample in a study of blood T cell repertoires in COVID-19 (dated by TCRdb to 2020 to 2022). The library was produced with the immunoSEQ multiplex PCR assay. TCRdb re-hosts the immuneACCESS table, in-frame sequences only. Its copies lack some clones; in the studies checked, an unresolved V gene accounts for under half of them, and the cause for the rest is not known. In this sample the table shows 250,000 to 350,000 clones, around 88% of which occur a single time. Over 6% of the sample lies in the top ten. Specimen: PBMCs or T cells enriched from blood (not recorded which). The receptors stem from a middle-aged woman who had recovered from COVID-19.

The chain links TRBV20-1 to TRBJ2-7; D perhaps matches TRBD1 (5 bases). Trimming pared 3 bases from V and 4 bases from J, leaving 13 bases between. Germline loops: CDR1 DFQATT, CDR2 SNEGSKA (reference sequence). CDR3 length: 13 amino acids. The CDR3 nucleotides are TGCAGTGCTAGTCAAAAGGGGCGGTACGAGCAGTACTTC. It codes for CSASQKGRYEQYF.

The chain recombines TRBV3-1 (or the pseudogene TRBV3-2) with TRBJ1-4, with a weak D call TRBD1 (5 bases). V was clipped by 1 base and J by 7 bases, with 10 bases between them. The CDR3 totals 14 residues. Germline V gives CDR1 LGHDT, CDR2 YNNKEL (reference sequence). Here the CDR3 reads CASSQGGEGEKLFF. The CDR3 nucleotides are TGTGCCAGCAGCCAAGGGGGGGAAGGTGAAAAACTGTTTTTT.

J is TRBJ1-4 and V is TRBV11-2, with D hard to call. The CDR3 sequence is 16 residues long. Trimming cost V 1 base and J 3 bases, with 12 bases left between them. Germline CDR1 is SGHAT and CDR2 is FQNNGV. Written as DNA, the CDR3 is TGTGCCAGCAGCTTAGTAGGCGGCTATGCTAATGAAAAACTGTTTTTT. It encodes CASSLVGGYANEKLFF.

The chain recombines TRBV5-1 with TRBJ2-3; D is unresolved. The V gene lost 0 bases and the J gene lost 2 bases, with 10 bases spanning the gap. Germline CDR1 SGHRS, CDR2 YFSETQ. This CDR3 comprises 15 residues. The CDR3 nucleotides read TGCGCCAGCAGCTTGGGTGGCGGAATCACAGATACGCAGTATTTT. This sequence encodes CASSLGGGITDTQYF. Variable domain in full (rest from reference TRBV5-1 and TRBJ2-3): KAGVTQTPRYLIKTRGQQVTLSCSPISGHRSVSWYQQTPGQGLQFLFEYFSETQRNKGNFPGRFSGRQFSNSRSEMNVSTLELGDSALYLCASSLGGGITDTQYFGPGTRLTVL.

The rearrangement uses TRBV2 and TRBJ2-7; D ambiguous. The CDR3 is 12 residues long. Germline V gives CDR1 SNHLY, CDR2 FYNNEI. V was clipped by 4 bases and J by 1 base, with 5 bases between them. The CDR3 is CASSVQSYEQYF. The CDR3, as DNA: TGTGCCAGCAGTGTACAGTCCTACGAGCAGTACTTC. Filled out from reference TRBV2 and TRBJ2-7, the complete variable domain reads EPEVTQTPSHQVTQMGQEVILRCVPISNHLYFYWYRQILGQKVEFLVSFYNNEISEKSEIFDDQFSVERPDGSNFTLKIRSTKLEDSAMYFCASSVQSYEQYFGPGTRLTVT.

This rearrangement joins TRBV2 to TRBJ2-7, with a tentative D call TRBD2 (6 bases). Per germline, CDR1 SNHLY and CDR2 FYNNEI. V lost 6 bases and J lost 3, with 12 bases in between. The CDR3 has 13 amino acids. The CDR3 loop reads CASSRGERYEQYF. The CDR3 nucleotides read TGTGCCAGCAGCCGCGGGGAGCGCTACGAGCAGTACTTC.

V gene TRBV19 combines with J gene TRBJ2-2; TRBD1 matches at 11 bases. The length of the CDR3 is 13 residues. Looked up from germline, CDR1 is LNHDA and CDR2 is SQIVND (reference sequence). With 9 bases clipped from V and 6 bases from J, the junction kept 3 bases outside the gene matches. In DNA, the CDR3 is TGTGCCAGCATGGGACAGGGGGCCGGGGAGCTGTTTTTT. Protein sequence: CASMGQGAGELFF.

The chain carries TRBV5-1 and TRBJ2-3; unclear D gene. The V and J ends lost 8 bases and 4 bases respectively, with 11 bases between them. The CDR3 sequence is 12 residues long. Germline CDR1 and CDR2: SGHRS and YFSETQ. The CDR3 nucleotides read TGCGCCAGTAACATGCAGGCAGATACGCAGTATTTT. It yields the protein CASNMQADTQYF.

CDR3 residues: CASSTTPGQQETQYF. The DNA of the CDR3 is TGTGCCAGCAGCACGACGCCGGGACAGCAAGAGACCCAGTACTTC. V is TRBV7-8 and J is TRBJ2-5, with TRBD1 matching 7 bases. Germline V gives CDR1 SGHVS, CDR2 FQNEAQ. The CDR3 contains 15 residues. J was trimmed by 2 bases and V by 5 bases; bases with no gene match: 8.

At least ten counts were recorded for this clone. This rearrangement joins TRBV6-4 to TRBJ2-3, with TRBD2 matching 7 bases. The CDR3 loop spans 19 amino acids. CDR1 is MRHNA and CDR2 is SNTAGT in the germline V gene. Trimming at V came to 4 bases and at J to 0 bases, leaving 16 bases not matched to a gene. The CDR3 coding sequence is TGTGCCAGCAGTGGTAAGCGGGGCACAAACGAAAATAGCACAGATACGCAGTATTTT. Residues: CASSGKRGTNENSTDTQYF.

The V call is TRBV30, the J call TRBJ1-4; the D is unclear. Looked up from germline, CDR1 is GTSNPN and CDR2 is SVGIG (reference sequence). This CDR3 is built from 11 residues. Trimming cost V 5 bases and J 8 bases, with 9 bases left between them. CDR3 sequence reads: CAWGEREKLFF. CDR3 coding DNA: TGTGCCTGGGGGGAGCGGGAAAAACTGTTTTTT.

The chain has TRBV25-1 and TRBJ2-1, with TRBD1 matching over 7 bases. The V gene's germline CDR1 is MGHDK and CDR2 SYGVNS. The length of the CDR3 is 12 residues. V lost 6 bases to trimming and J lost 10 bases; unmatched junction nucleotides: 6. The CDR3 coding sequence is TGTGCCAGCAGCCCCCTAGGGGGCGAGCAGTTCTTC. Translated: CASSPLGGEQFF.

The chain uses TRBV18 and TRBJ1-6, with 8 bases fitting TRBD1. V trimming: 6 bases; J trimming: 6 bases; junction bases outside the gene matches: 7. CDR1 and CDR2 (germline): KGHSH, LQKENI. The CDR3 totals 15 residues. Here the CDR3 reads CASSQGTGGNSPLHF. CDR3 coding DNA: TGTGCCAGCTCCCAAGGGACAGGAGGTAATTCACCCCTCCACTTT.